One sample yielded the 31 T cell receptor beta chains listed below, sequenced in a study of blood T cells in healthy people across ages. Using a J-beta primer mix together with a sample-barcoded 5' primer, a second PCR was run for about 6 to 11 cycles. Using its own MiXCR run on the 5' RACE reads, TCRdb lists one record per CDR3 protein. The sample consists of 630,000 or so distinct CDR3 sequences, under 30% of them appearing once. The sample was blood. The receptors originated from a woman of 80 years or more in good health.

The rearrangement uses TRBV3-1 and TRBJ1-2; tentative D call: TRBD1 (5 bases). CDR1 is LGHDT, CDR2 YNNKEL, per germline (reference sequence). Trimming pared 1 base from V and 8 bases from J, leaving 11 bases between. This CDR3 has 13 residues. In nucleotides, the CDR3 is TGTGCCAGCAGCCAAGGGGACTTAGGCGGCTACACCTTC. This gives the protein CASSQGDLGGYTF. Full variable domain (missing parts from reference TRBV3-1 and TRBJ1-2): DTAVSQTPKYLVTQMGNDKSIKCEQNLGHDTMYWYKQDSKKFLKIMFSYNNKELIINETVPNRFSPKSPDKAHLNLHINSLELGDSAVYFCASSQGDLGGYTFGSGTRLTVV.

This clonotype was picked up a small number of times. This may be a read error, as it is one base from a much larger clone. The chain is built from TRBV6-2 or TRBV6-3 and TRBJ1-2; no clear D. The length of the CDR3 is 15 residues. The germline V gene has CDR1 MNHEY and CDR2 SVGEGT. V was shortened by 6 bases and J by 7 bases, with 21 bases between the two germline ends. In nucleotides, the CDR3 is TGTGCCAGCAGCGGCCTTCCAGCCCCACCCTCTGGCTACACCTTC. Translating it yields CASSGLPAPPSGYTF.

As concerns this clonotype: This may come from a read error, since a much larger clone is one base off. This chain uses TRBV10-3 with TRBJ2-7, with D perhaps being TRBD1 or TRBD2 (5 bases each). The CDR3 consists of 13 residues. Looked up from germline, CDR1 is ENHRY and CDR2 is SYGVKD. V gave up 6 bases and J gave up 3 bases, with 12 bases separating them. As DNA, the CDR3 is TGTGCCATCAGGGAGGAGACAGACTACGAGCAGTACTTC. This encodes CAIREETDYEQYF.

The chain recombines TRBV18 with TRBJ2-3; possible D gene TRBD1, 5 bases. This CDR3 has 18 residues. V dropped 4 bases and J dropped 11 bases, with 31 bases sitting between them. Germline-derived CDR1 and CDR2 are KGHSH and LQKENI. The CDR3 is CASSRTPGRRGLYNEQYF. The CDR3, as DNA: TGTGCCAGCTCACGTACACCAGGGCGCAGAGGTTTGTACAATGAGCAGTATTTT. The complete variable domain, with remaining parts taken from reference TRBV18 and TRBJ2-3, reads NAGVMQNPRHLVRRRGQEARLRCSPMKGHSHVYWYRQLPEEGLKFMVYLQKENIIDESGMPKERFSAEFPKEGPSILRIQQVVRGDSAAYFCASSRTPGRRGLYNEQYFGPGTRLTVL.

For this clonotype: A much larger clone lies a single base off, so this may be a read error. The rearrangement joins TRBV3-1 to TRBJ2-3; D not certain. Looked up from germline, CDR1 is LGHDT and CDR2 is YNNKEL (reference sequence). This CDR3 region has 12 residues. Here the CDR3 reads CVSSHDTDTQYF. CDR3 bases: TGTGTCAGCAGCCATGACACAGATACGCAGTATTTT.

V is TRBV7-3 and J is TRBJ2-2, with D uncertain. Germline V lookup: CDR1 SGHTA, CDR2 FQGTGA. The CDR3 loop spans 14 amino acids. Between the trimmed V and J ends, which lost 3 bases and 1 base, there was a span of 6 bases. The CDR3 bases are TGTGCCAGCAGCTTCGACGGGAACACCGGGGAGCTGTTTTTT. It is translated as CASSFDGNTGELFF.

This clonotype has more than one count but fewer than ten. A much larger clone differs by one base, so this may be a read error. V is TRBV7-2 and J is TRBJ2-5; D assignment may be TRBD1 or TRBD2 (6 bases each). The V gene's germline CDR1 is SGHTA and CDR2 FQGNSA. Trimming took off 0 bases at V and 11 bases at J, with 22 bases between the two ends. The length of the CDR3 is 16 residues. The chain's CDR3 is CASSLAHGGGMNEQYF. The CDR3 coding sequence is TGTGCCAGCAGCTTAGCGCACGGGGGCGGGATGAATGAGCAGTACTTC.

Comments on this clonotype: A much larger clone differs from this one at a single base, so this may be a read error. This chain connects TRBV20-1 to TRBJ1-2; D unclear. V lost 3 bases and J 6 bases, leaving 14 bases between the germline ends. The CDR3 sequence is 13 residues long. Germline V lookup: CDR1 DFQATT, CDR2 SNEGSKA (reference sequence). The CDR3 region has the DNA TGCAGTGCTAGTCGGGCAGAGAAACATGGCTACACCTTC. Its protein product is CSASRAEKHGYTF.

This clonotype came up a few times. This chain joins TRBV30 and TRBJ2-1, with 8 bases lining up with TRBD1. The CDR3 sequence is 17 residues long. After removal of 1 base from V and 8 bases from J, the junction contained 16 bases not matched to a gene. Per the germline V gene, CDR1 is GTSNPN and CDR2 is SVGIG (reference sequence). The CDR3 nucleotides are TGTGCCTGGAGTGCGCCCTTCAGGGGGCTCCGGCGCCATGAGCAGTTCTTC. The encoded protein is CAWSAPFRGLRRHEQFF.

On this clonotype itself: A much larger clone lies a single base off, so this may be a read error. J is TRBJ2-3 and V is TRBV28; tentative D call: TRBD2 (6 bases). Germline CDR1 reads MDHEN; CDR2 reads SYDVKM. CDR3 length: 15 residues. V was pared by 6 bases and J by 4 bases, with 17 bases between. The CDR3: CASRAHGSSADTQYF. DNA of the CDR3: TGTGCCAGCAGAGCTCATGGGTCTAGCGCAGATACGCAGTATTTT.

In this sample, this clonotype turned up many times. This rearrangement joins TRBV7-2 to TRBJ2-4, with D uncertain. The CDR3 extends over 14 amino acids. The V gene lost 1 base and the J gene lost 6 bases, with 10 bases spanning the gap. In germline, CDR1 is SGHTA, CDR2 FQGNSA. The CDR3 spells CASSLDRPANIQYF. As DNA, the CDR3 is TGTGCCAGCAGCTTAGATAGACCGGCAAACATTCAGTACTTC. The whole variable domain, remainder taken from reference TRBV7-2 and TRBJ2-4, is GAGVSQSPSNKVTEKGKDVELRCDPISGHTALYWYRQSLGQGLEFLIYFQGNSAPDKSGLPSDRFSAERTGGSVSTLTIQRTQQEDSAVYLCASSLDRPANIQYFGAGTRLSVL.

This clonotype was seen only a few times. CDR3 sequence (DNA): TGTGCCAGCAGGACAGGGGGCGATCAGCCCCAGCATTTT. This sequence encodes CASRTGGDQPQHF. J is TRBJ1-5 and V is TRBV6-1, with 10 bases aligning to TRBD1. The germline V gene has CDR1 MNHNS and CDR2 SASEGT. The CDR3 has 13 amino acids. V shed 6 bases and J 5 bases; nucleotides not matched to a gene: 1.

This clonotype has at least ten counts. Here the CDR3 reads CASSEAGGGAGYGYTF. The CDR3 DNA is TGTGCCAGCAGTGAGGCCGGCGGGGGCGCGGGCTATGGCTACACCTTC. The chain couples TRBV2 to TRBJ1-2, with a weak D call TRBD1 (6 bases). V lost 3 bases, J lost 4 bases, and 18 bases lay in between. Germline CDR1 and CDR2: SNHLY and FYNNEI. The CDR3 covers 16 residues.

The chain uses TRBV7-2 and TRBJ1-6; 9 bases agree with TRBD1. Germline CDR1 is SGHTA and CDR2 is FQGNSA. Trimming at V came to 4 bases and at J to 9 bases, leaving 10 bases not matched to a gene. The CDR3 runs 16 residues. The CDR3 here is CASSYKTDRGGSPLHF. CDR3 nucleotide sequence: TGTGCCAGCAGCTATAAGACGGACAGGGGAGGTTCACCCCTCCACTTT.

In its sample, this clonotype was seen many times. The J gene is TRBJ2-7, the V gene TRBV20-1; the D call may be TRBD1 or TRBD2 (5 bases each). Germline loops: CDR1 DFQATT, CDR2 SNEGSKA (reference sequence). The CDR3 is 13 residues long. V shed 1 base and J shed 4 bases, with 11 bases lying between them. CDR3 residues: CSARGGRSYEQYF. The CDR3 coding sequence is TGCAGTGCTAGAGGGGGACGTTCGTACGAGCAGTACTTC.

Concerning this clonotype itself: A much more abundant neighbour one base away suggests this may be a read error. The chain has TRBV7-6 and TRBJ1-2, with TRBD1 matching over 7 bases. CDR1 SGHVS and CDR2 FNYEAQ come from the germline V gene. The CDR3 has 15 amino acids. The CDR3 DNA is TGTGCCAGCAGCCCGAGACAGGGCAGAGGCTATGGCTGCACCTTC. Translated: CASSPRQGRGYGCTF.

To note about this clonotype: A read error may explain this, as a much larger clone is one base away. The chain recombines TRBV7-3 with TRBJ2-5; tentatively, D is TRBD1 (6 bases). CDR1 is SGHTA and CDR2 is FQGTGA in the germline V gene. The CDR3 is made up of 14 amino acids. CDR3 sequence: CASSPGQFQETQDF. The CDR3 DNA reads as TGTGCCAGCAGCCCCGGACAGTTCCAAGAGACCCAGGACTTC.

With regard to this clonotype: A much larger clone lies a single base off, so this may be a read error. This chain uses TRBV12-3 or TRBV12-4 with TRBJ2-2; perhaps TRBD2 as D (5 bases). CDR3 length: 14 residues. The CDR3 DNA reads TGTGCCAGCAGTTTAGCAGAGAACACCGGGGAGCGGTTTTTT. Its translation: CASSLAENTGERFF.

The chain uses TRBV25-1 and TRBJ1-1; TRBD1 agrees at 11 bases. Trimming removed 2 bases from V and 5 bases from J; junction bases left unmatched: 4. CDR3 length: 15 amino acids. Germline V gives CDR1 MGHDK, CDR2 SYGVNS. In DNA form, the CDR3 reads TGTGCCAGCAGTGAAGAGTGGGACAGGGGGACTGAAGCTTTCTTT. Its protein product is CASSEEWDRGTEAFF.

This clonotype was picked up a small number of times. The genes are TRBV30 and TRBJ1-6; 7 nucleotides match TRBD1. This CDR3 region has 15 residues. The V gene's germline CDR1 is GTSNPN and CDR2 SVGIG (reference sequence). V shed 0 bases and J 6 bases; nucleotides not matched to a gene: 5. The CDR3 DNA follows: TGTGCCTGGAGTGTGAACTCAGGGGGTAATTCACCCCTCCACTTT. Its translation: CAWSVNSGGNSPLHF. The variable domain in full, with the rest retrieved from reference TRBV30 and TRBJ1-6, is SQTIHQWPATLVQPVGSPLSLECTVEGTSNPNLYWYRQAAGRGLQLLFYSVGIGQISSEVPQNLSASRPQDRQFILSSKKLLLSDSGFYLCAWSVNSGGNSPLHFGNGTRLTVT.

This clonotype was seen at least ten times. The CDR3 is CASSLQALGATEAFF. In nucleotides, the CDR3 is TGTGCCAGCAGCTTACAGGCCCTGGGGGCCACTGAAGCTTTCTTT. The rearrangement joins TRBV7-8 to TRBJ1-1; D is perhaps TRBD1 (6 bases). Trimming shortened V by 2 bases and J by 4 bases, and 14 bases separated the two germline ends. Germline loops: CDR1 SGHVS, CDR2 FQNEAQ. There are 15 residues in the CDR3.

This clonotype occurred many times. This chain links TRBV9 with TRBJ2-1, with 7 nucleotides matching TRBD2. Per the germline V gene, CDR1 is SGDLS and CDR2 is YYNGEE. CDR3 size: 18 residues. V was clipped by 0 bases and J by 3 bases; unmatched bases: 12. This CDR3 is CASSVATGGGSIYNEQFF. Here the CDR3 DNA reads TGTGCCAGCAGCGTAGCGACGGGCGGGGGAAGTATCTACAATGAGCAGTTCTTC.

This clonotype was recorded a few times. This sequence joins TRBV18 and TRBJ1-5; D is uncertain. V lost 0 bases and J 9 bases, leaving 9 bases between the germline ends. The V gene's germline CDR1 is KGHSH and CDR2 LQKENI. The CDR3 is 13 residues long. CDR3: CASSPPTGGPQHF. The CDR3 nucleotides are TGTGCCAGCTCACCACCCACGGGAGGGCCCCAGCATTTT.

A word on this clonotype: One end of the junction is discordant with germline, which a read error may explain. The chain carries TRBV3-1 and TRBJ2-7; D is possibly TRBD2 (6 bases). This CDR3 spans 17 amino acids. Germline CDR1 reads LGHDT; CDR2 reads YNNKEL (reference sequence). The CDR3 spells CASSLSLRDPNSYEQDF. CDR3 nucleotides: TGTGCCAGCAGCCTCTCCCTGCGGGACCCGAACTCCTACGAGCAGGACTTC.

The chain joins TRBV20-1 to TRBJ2-1; D may be TRBD2 (6 bases). The germline CDR1 and CDR2 sequences are DFQATT and SNEGSKA (reference sequence). This CDR3 contains 15 residues. V lost 4 bases and J lost 10, with 23 bases in between. CDR3 DNA sequence: TGCAGTGCTATAAGCCCACTAGCAGTTTCGGTCGAGCAGTTCTTC. Encoded protein: CSAISPLAVSVEQFF.

Regarding this clonotype: A much bigger clone sits one base away, suggesting this may be a read error. The rearrangement joins TRBV20-1 to TRBJ1-2; D is ambiguous. The CDR3 totals 11 residues. The V end was cut by 1 base, the J end by 4 bases, with 4 bases between. Germline V gene lookup returns CDR1 DFQATT and CDR2 SNEGSKA (reference sequence). The CDR3 DNA sequence: TGCAGTGCTAGAGGGGGCTATGGCTACACCTTC. Translating it yields CSARGGYGYTF.

Many counts were recorded for this clonotype. As DNA, the CDR3 is TGCAGTGCTAGCCCCGGGACTAGCGGCTTCGACGAGCAGTACTTC. It is translated as CSASPGTSGFDEQYF. This chain joins TRBV20-1 and TRBJ2-7; 11 nucleotides match TRBD2. V dropped 3 bases and J dropped 5; count of bases not matched to a gene: 9. Germline CDR1 DFQATT, CDR2 SNEGSKA (reference sequence). The CDR3 contains 15 residues.

The chain carries TRBV6-5 and TRBJ2-3; D is unresolved. Looked up from germline, CDR1 is MNHEY and CDR2 is SVGAGI. Between the trimmed V and J ends, which lost 6 bases and 6 bases, there was a span of 10 bases. The CDR3 has 12 amino acids. CDR3 sequence reads: CASRGSGDTQYF. For the CDR3, the DNA is TGTGCCAGCAGGGGGTCCGGTGATACGCAGTATTTT.

This clonotype has more than one count but fewer than ten. The J gene is TRBJ2-4, the V gene TRBV20-1; 9 nucleotides match TRBD1. The germline V gene encodes CDR1 DFQATT and CDR2 SNEGSKA (reference sequence). V dropped 3 bases and J dropped 10; count of bases not matched to a gene: 10. The CDR3 totals 14 residues. This CDR3 reads CSARDRGRQRIQYF. The CDR3 DNA reads as TGCAGTGCTAGGGACAGGGGCCGACAACGGATTCAGTACTTC.

A remark on this clonotype: A much larger clone lies a single base off, so this may be a read error. The chain carries TRBV2 and TRBJ2-1; D is unresolved. Germline assignment: CDR1 SNHLY and CDR2 FYNNEI. The CDR3 spans 13 residues. In DNA form, the CDR3 reads TGTGCCAGCAGTGAAAGAGAATGGAATGAGCGGTTCTTC. Amino acid sequence: CASSEREWNERFF.

The table lists this clonotype with many counts. The chain employs TRBV6-5 and TRBJ2-5, with D maybe TRBD2 (6 bases). The DNA end lines up better with TRBJ2-7; the J call may be wrong. Germline V gives CDR1 MNHEY, CDR2 SVGAGI. This CDR3 spans 13 amino acids. The CDR3 nucleotides are TGTGCCAGCAGTTGGGGGGTTGGGTCCGAGCAGTACTTC. This translates into CASSWGVGSEQYF.